Sequencing of this T cell receptor beta chain was carried out in a study of CD8+ T cells in alopecia areata. A word on this clone: Its antigen is not known.

Lesional scalp tissue (obtained by punch biopsy) and peripheral blood were collected from alopecia areata patients. Study results and caveats: More clonal than normal scalp was lesional scalp, particularly alopecia totalis/universalis.

Following extraction, RNA underwent reverse transcription to cDNA, which served as the sequencing template. Some clones are missing from TCRdb's copy, which holds only in-frame ones; the method was immunoSEQ multiplex PCR. This sample has some 240,000 clones, with about three fifths found just once. Germline V gene lookup returns CDR1 GTSNPN and CDR2 SVGIG (reference sequence). The CDR3 covers 14 residues. Trimming shortened V by 2 bases and J by 5 bases, and 13 bases separated the two germline ends. The specimen was CD4+ T cells sorted from blood, collected at week 0. The chain links TRBV30 to TRBJ1-5; D possibly corresponds to TRBD1 (5 bases). This TCR was sampled from a human donor with alopecia areata. CDR3 residues: CAWSRDGQYQPQHF. DNA of the CDR3: TGTGCCTGGAGTCGGGACGGACAATATCAGCCCCAGCATTTT.